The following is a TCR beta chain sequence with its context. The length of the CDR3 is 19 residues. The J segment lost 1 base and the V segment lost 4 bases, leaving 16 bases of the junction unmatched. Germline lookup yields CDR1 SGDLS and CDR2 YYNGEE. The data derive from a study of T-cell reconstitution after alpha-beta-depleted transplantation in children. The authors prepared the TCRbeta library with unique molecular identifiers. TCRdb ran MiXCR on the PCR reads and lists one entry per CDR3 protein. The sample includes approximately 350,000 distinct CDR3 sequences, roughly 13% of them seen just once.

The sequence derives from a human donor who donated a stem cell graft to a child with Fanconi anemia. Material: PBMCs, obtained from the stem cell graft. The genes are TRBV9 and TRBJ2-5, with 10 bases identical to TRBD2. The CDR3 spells CASSPRMSSGGLRQETQYF. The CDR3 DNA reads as TGTGCCAGCAGCCCCCGAATGTCTAGCGGGGGCCTCCGCCAAGAGACCCAGTACTTC.